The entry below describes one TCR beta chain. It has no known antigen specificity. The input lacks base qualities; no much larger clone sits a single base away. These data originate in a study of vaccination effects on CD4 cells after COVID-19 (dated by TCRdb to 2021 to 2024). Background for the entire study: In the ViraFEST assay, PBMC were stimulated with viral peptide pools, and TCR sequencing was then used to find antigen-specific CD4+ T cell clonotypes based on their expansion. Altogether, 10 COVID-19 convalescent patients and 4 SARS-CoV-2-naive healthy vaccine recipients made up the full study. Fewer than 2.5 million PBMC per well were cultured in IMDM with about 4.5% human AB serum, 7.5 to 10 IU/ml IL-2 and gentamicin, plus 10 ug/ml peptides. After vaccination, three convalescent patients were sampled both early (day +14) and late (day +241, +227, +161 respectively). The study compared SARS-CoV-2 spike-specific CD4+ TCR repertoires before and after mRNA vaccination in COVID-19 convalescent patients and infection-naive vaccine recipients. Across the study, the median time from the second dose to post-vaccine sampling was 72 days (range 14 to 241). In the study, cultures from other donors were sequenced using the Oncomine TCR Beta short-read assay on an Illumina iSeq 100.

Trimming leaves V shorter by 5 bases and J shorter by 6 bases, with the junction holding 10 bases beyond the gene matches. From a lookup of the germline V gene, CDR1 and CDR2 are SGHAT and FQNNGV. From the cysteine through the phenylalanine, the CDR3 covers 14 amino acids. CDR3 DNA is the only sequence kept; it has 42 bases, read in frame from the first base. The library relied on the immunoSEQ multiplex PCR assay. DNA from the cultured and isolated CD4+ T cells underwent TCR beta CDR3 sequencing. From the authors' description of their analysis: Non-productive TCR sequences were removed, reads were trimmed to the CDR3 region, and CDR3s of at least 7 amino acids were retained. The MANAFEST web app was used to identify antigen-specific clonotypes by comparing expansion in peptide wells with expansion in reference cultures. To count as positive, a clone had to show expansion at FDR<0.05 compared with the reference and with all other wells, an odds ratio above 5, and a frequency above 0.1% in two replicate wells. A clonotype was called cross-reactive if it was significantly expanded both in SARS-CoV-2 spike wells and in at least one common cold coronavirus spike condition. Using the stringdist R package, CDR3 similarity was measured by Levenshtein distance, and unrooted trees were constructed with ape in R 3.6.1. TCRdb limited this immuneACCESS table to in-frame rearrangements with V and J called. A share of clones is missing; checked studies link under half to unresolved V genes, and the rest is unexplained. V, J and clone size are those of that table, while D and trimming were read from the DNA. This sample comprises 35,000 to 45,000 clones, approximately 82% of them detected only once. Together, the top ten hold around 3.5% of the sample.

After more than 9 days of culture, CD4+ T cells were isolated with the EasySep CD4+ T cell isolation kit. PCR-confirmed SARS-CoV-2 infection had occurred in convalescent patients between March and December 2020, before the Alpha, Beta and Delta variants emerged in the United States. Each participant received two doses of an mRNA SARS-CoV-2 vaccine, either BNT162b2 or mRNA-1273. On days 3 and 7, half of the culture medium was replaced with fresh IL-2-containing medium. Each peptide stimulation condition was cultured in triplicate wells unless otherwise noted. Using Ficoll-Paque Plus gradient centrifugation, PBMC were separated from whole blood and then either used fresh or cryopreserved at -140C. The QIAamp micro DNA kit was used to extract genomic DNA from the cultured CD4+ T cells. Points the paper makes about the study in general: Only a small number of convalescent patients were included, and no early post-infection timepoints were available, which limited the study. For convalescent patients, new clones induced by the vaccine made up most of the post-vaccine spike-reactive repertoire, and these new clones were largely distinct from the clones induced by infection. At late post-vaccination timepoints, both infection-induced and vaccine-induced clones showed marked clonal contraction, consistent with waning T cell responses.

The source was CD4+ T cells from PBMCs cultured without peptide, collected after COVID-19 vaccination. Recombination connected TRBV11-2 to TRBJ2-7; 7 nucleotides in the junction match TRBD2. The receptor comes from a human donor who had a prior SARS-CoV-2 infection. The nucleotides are TGTGCCAGCAGCCCAAGCCTAGCGGCATCCGAGCAGTACTTC. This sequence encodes CASSPSLAASEQYF.